Listed here is a single T cell receptor (beta chain). Antigen specificity is unknown. CDR1 MNHEY and CDR2 SVGAGI come from the germline V gene. Trimming took 2 bases from V and 1 from J, leaving 5 bases between them. The CDR3 has 13 amino acids. Amplification used 60 Vbeta primers and 13 Jbeta primers. Clones were read by immunoSEQ multiplex PCR, and TCRdb kept only the in-frame ones, dropping some. The sample has approximately 190,000 clones; more than 75% are singletons. The record originates from a study of cytomegalovirus exposure and HLA in healthy donors. About the study: Sequencing of around 200 million T cells in an earlier analysis found more than 100 million unique TCR beta sequences. Drawn from HLA-typed donors, 80 million to 95 million unique TCRs were held in an early data release.

Whole-study findings and limits: Reports described diagnosis of cytomegalovirus status by the classifier as highly specific and sensitive.

The receptor comes from a woman aged 18 to 35 in good health and CMV-seronegative. The chain recombines TRBV6-5 with TRBJ1-1, with D hard to call. Sequencing input: PBMCs. The CDR3, as DNA: TGTGCCAGCAGTTACGGGCCGAACACTGAAGCTTTCTTT. The encoded protein is CASSYGPNTEAFF.